These 5 T cell receptor beta chains share one sample of origin, sequenced in a study of blood T cell repertoires in COVID-19. Sequencing used immunoSEQ multiplex PCR; TCRdb keeps in-frame clones, though not all of them. The data contain 91,000 or so clones, under 95% of them seen just once; the ten biggest clones take up around 4%. Sequencing was performed on peripheral blood. These receptors were taken from a woman in her forties or fifties in a cohort sampled during active COVID-19.

The chain couples TRBV6-5 to TRBJ1-1; 9 bases agree with TRBD1. In germline, CDR1 is MNHEY, CDR2 SVGAGI. The CDR3 spans 13 residues. The trim removed 4 bases at V and 14 bases at J, leaving 11 bases unmatched. This CDR3 is CASSSRDRVFQFF. The CDR3 DNA is TGTGCCAGCAGTTCCCGGGACAGGGTATTTCAGTTCTTT.

This rearrangement joins TRBV5-1 to TRBJ2-1; D perhaps matches TRBD2 (5 bases). The length of the CDR3 is 17 residues. Between the trimmed V and J ends, which lost 4 bases and 0 bases, there was a span of 17 bases. Germline V gene data show CDR1 as SGHRS and CDR2 as YFSETQ. DNA of the CDR3: TGCGCCAGCAGCGAGCGGTCTGGGTCTTCCTCCTACAATGAGCAGTTCTTC. The encoded protein is CASSERSGSSSYNEQFF.

J is TRBJ2-1 and V is TRBV9; D remains unclear. Trimming removed 0 bases at V and 0 bases at J, with 10 bases between. The CDR3 consists of 16 residues. The germline V gene has CDR1 SGDLS and CDR2 YYNGEE. The DNA for the CDR3 is TGTGCCAGCAGCGTAGGATCTGGCAGCTCCTACAATGAGCAGTTCTTC. Amino acid sequence: CASSVGSGSSYNEQFF.

The chain has TRBV13 and TRBJ1-2; D possibly corresponds to TRBD1 (5 bases). The V end was cut by 4 bases, the J end by 2 bases, with 11 bases between. Germline-derived CDR1 and CDR2 are PRHDT and FYEKMQ (reference sequence). There are 14 residues in the CDR3. The CDR3 DNA sequence: TGTGCCAGCAGCTCCAGGGACTGGAACTATGGCTACACCTTC. Its protein is CASSSRDWNYGYTF. The variable domain in full, completed from reference TRBV13 and TRBJ1-2, reads AAGVIQSPRHLIKEKRETATLKCYPIPRHDTVYWYQQGPGQDPQFLISFYEKMQSDKGSIPDRFSAQQFSDYHSELNMSSLELGDSALYFCASSSRDWNYGYTFGSGTRLTVV.

This rearrangement joins TRBV19 to TRBJ1-1, with D unresolved. Germline V CDR1 and CDR2: LNHDA, SQIVND (reference sequence). The V end was cut by 4 bases, the J end by 0 bases, with 12 bases between. This CDR3 comprises 15 residues. Here the CDR3 reads CASSTGWVLNTEAFF. CDR3 in DNA: TGTGCCAGTAGTACGGGGTGGGTTCTGAACACTGAAGCTTTCTTT.